A selection of T cell receptor beta chains follows, all from one sample in a study of CD8+ T cells in alopecia areata. Assay used: immunoSEQ multiplex PCR; TCRdb lists only in-frame clones, some missing. This sample has about 130,000 clones, with around 49% found just once. The sample was CD8+ T cells sorted from blood, taken at week 0. These receptors came from a human donor with alopecia areata. CDR3s include the opening cysteine and the closing phenylalanine or tryptophan. A D gene is named only where the DNA matches it firmly. Some rows mark clone size as missing; the rest say once, few, many or name a class of expanded clone.

NA | NA | TRBJ1-5 | TRBV5-6 | TGTGCCAGCAGCTTGGCCCAACAGCCTAGCAATCAGCCCCAGCATTTT | CASSLAQQPSNQPQHF
NA | NA | TRBJ2-7 | TRBV6-5 | TGTGCCAGCAGTGGATACAGGAATAGTCTCTACGAGCAGTACTTC | CASSGYRNSLYEQYF
NA | NA | TRBJ2-7 | TRBV5-4 | TGTGCCAGCAGCAAACAGGACTACGAGCAGTACTTC | CASSKQDYEQYF
few | NA | TRBJ2-7 | TRBV29-1 | TGCAGCGTTGAGCCAATCGGGGGAAGCGACGAGCAGTACTTC | CSVEPIGGSDEQYF
few | NA | TRBJ1-1 | TRBV7-2 | TGTGCCAGCAGCCCGGGACTGTTAGGCACTGAAGCTTTCTTT | CASSPGLLGTEAFF
NA | NA | TRBJ2-7 | TRBV4-1 | TGCGCCAGCAGTTCCACACGCGGCAGCACCTACGAGCAGTACTTC | CASSSTRGSTYEQYF
few | NA | TRBJ2-2 | TRBV6-5 | TGTGCCAGCAAGCAGGCCGCGAACACCGGGGAGCTGTTTTTT | CASKQAANTGELFF
NA | NA | TRBJ1-1 | TRBV29-1 | TGCAGCGTTGAATTAGGTCCTTACAACACTGAAGCTTTCTTT | CSVELGPYNTEAFF
few | NA | TRBJ1-1 | TRBV11-2 | TGTGCCAGCAGCTTAGGGTCCGAAAGCGGCGAAGCTTTCTTT | CASSLGSESGEAFF
NA | NA | TRBJ1-2 | TRBV29-1 | TGCAGCGTTGGCCCCCTTATTGAGGACGAGAACTATGGCTACACCTTC | CSVGPLIEDENYGYTF
NA | NA | TRBJ1-1 | TRBV5-6 | TGTGCCAGCAGCCCGGGGCCCTTGTGGACTGAAGCTTTCTTT | CASSPGPLWTEAFF
NA | NA | TRBJ1-3 | TRBV30 | TGTGCCTGGTCGTACCGGGACATGCATTTT | CAWSYRDMHF
NA | TRBD2 | TRBJ2-2 | TRBV5-1 | TGCGCCAGCAGCTTGGCCGGGACTAGCGGGCGGAACACCGGGGAGCTGTTTTTT | CASSLAGTSGRNTGELFF
NA | NA | TRBJ1-2 | TRBV9 | TGTGCCAGCAGCGTAGATGGGGATGGCTACACCTTC | CASSVDGDGYTF
NA | NA | TRBJ1-4 | TRBV7-8 | TGTGCCAGCAGCCCAGACAGGCGGGCAACTAATGAAAAACTGTTTTTT | CASSPDRRATNEKLFF
NA | NA | TRBJ2-6 | TRBV6-4 | TGTGCCAGCAGCGACTCTGGGGCCAACGTCCTGACTTTC | CASSDSGANVLTF
NA | NA | TRBJ1-5 | TRBV5-6 | TGTGCCAGCAGCTTGGGGGGTGGACTCGGCAATCAGCCCCAGCATTTT | CASSLGGGLGNQPQHF
NA | TRBD2 | TRBJ2-7 | TRBV2 | TGTGCCAGCAGTGAATTGGCGGGGGTGAGCTCCTACGAGCAGTACTTC | CASSELAGVSSYEQYF
NA | NA | TRBJ2-3 | TRBV30 | TGTGCCTGGATGATTTACAGGGACACAAGCACAGATACGCAGTATTTT | CAWMIYRDTSTDTQYF
NA | TRBD1 | TRBJ1-4 | TRBV6-6 | TGTGCCATGGGACAGGGCGATGAAAAACTGTTTTTT | CAMGQGDEKLFF
NA | NA | TRBJ1-2 | TRBV9 | TGTGCCAGCAGCGTAGGCCCTACCGGGACACCAAACTATGGCTACACCTTC | CASSVGPTGTPNYGYTF
once | NA | TRBJ2-1 | TRBV6-5 | TGTGCCAGCAGTTACGAGCCAAACAATGAGCAGTTCTTC | CASSYEPNNEQFF